This T cell receptor beta chain comes out of a study of T cell responses to AZD1222 COVID-19 vaccine. Repertoires were generated with immunoSEQ multiplex PCR, while TCRdb's copy carries only in-frame clones and drops some. The repertoire has about 150,000 clones, about nine tenths of them found once; the top ten carry 4.5% to 6.5%. Findings and limits, study-wide: There were mostly white British donors and more females than males, and clonal diversity was possibly underestimated. Compared with day 0, the breadth and depth of the Spike-specific TCR repertoire rose significantly after two doses of AZD1222. At study baseline, merely five or six AZD1222 recipients were seropositive. As reported, nearly half of all spike-specific TCRs target variant regions that are unmutated.

Of note for this clone: Its specificity is unknown.

The CDR3 loop spans 15 amino acids. The germline gives CDR1 MNHEY, CDR2 SMNVEV (reference sequence). V was trimmed by 6 bases and J by 1 base, leaving 15 bases between them. Here the sequenced sample was peripheral blood, taken on day 0 of AZD1222 vaccination. The clonotype originates from an adult in good health. The rearrangement links TRBV27 to TRBJ1-2; TRBD1 is a possible D gene (6 bases). The CDR3 protein is CASRPRGQVNYGYTF. CDR3 DNA sequence: TGTGCCAGCAGACCGCGGGGGCAGGTTAACTATGGCTACACCTTC.